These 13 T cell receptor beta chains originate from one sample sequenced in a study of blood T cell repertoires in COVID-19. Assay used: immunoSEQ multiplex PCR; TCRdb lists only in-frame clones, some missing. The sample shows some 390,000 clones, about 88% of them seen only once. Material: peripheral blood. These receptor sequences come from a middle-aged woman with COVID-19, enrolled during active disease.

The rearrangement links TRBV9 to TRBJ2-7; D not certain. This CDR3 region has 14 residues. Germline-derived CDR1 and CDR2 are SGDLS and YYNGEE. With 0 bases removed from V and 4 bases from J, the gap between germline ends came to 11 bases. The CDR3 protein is CASSVGNSLYEQYF. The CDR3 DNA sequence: TGTGCCAGCAGCGTAGGTAATAGTTTATACGAGCAGTACTTC.

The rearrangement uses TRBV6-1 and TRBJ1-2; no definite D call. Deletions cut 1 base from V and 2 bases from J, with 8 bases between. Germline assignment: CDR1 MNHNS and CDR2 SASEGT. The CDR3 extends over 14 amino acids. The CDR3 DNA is TGTGCCAGCAGTGAAGGCGGTTACAACTATGGCTACACCTTC. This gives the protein CASSEGGYNYGYTF.

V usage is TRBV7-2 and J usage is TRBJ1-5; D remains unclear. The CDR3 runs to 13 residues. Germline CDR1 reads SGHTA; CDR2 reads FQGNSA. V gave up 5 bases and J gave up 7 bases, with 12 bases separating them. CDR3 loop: CASSDALRQPQHF. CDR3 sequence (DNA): TGTGCCAGCAGCGACGCCCTGCGGCAGCCCCAGCATTTT.

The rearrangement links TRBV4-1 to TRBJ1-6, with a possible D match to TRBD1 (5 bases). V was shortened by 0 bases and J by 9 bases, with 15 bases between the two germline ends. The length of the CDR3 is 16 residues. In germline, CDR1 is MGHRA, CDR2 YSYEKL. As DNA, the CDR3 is TGCGCCAGCAGCCAAGATTCCTCCCTCGGGGGTTCACCCCTCCACTTT. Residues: CASSQDSSLGGSPLHF.

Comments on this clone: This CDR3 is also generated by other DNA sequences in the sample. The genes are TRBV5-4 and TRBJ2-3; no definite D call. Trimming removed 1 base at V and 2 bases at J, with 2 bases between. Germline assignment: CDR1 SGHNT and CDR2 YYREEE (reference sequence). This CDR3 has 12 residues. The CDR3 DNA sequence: TGTGCCAGCAGCTTGCTCACAGATACGCAGTATTTT. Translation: CASSLLTDTQYF.

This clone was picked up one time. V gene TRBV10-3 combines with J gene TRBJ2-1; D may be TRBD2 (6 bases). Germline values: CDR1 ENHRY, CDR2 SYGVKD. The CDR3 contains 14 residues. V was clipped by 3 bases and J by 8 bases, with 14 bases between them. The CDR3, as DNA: TGTGCCATCAGTGACCTCTTGGGGGACTATGAGCAGTTCTTC. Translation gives CAISDLLGDYEQFF.

This CDR3 is CASSKIAGGPSGVAKNIQYF. The CDR3 DNA reads TGTGCCAGCAGCAAAATAGCGGGAGGGCCTAGTGGCGTAGCCAAAAACATTCAGTACTTC. The chain carries TRBV7-3 and TRBJ2-4, with 11 bases matching TRBD2. The germline gives CDR1 SGHTA, CDR2 FQGTGA. J was trimmed by 0 bases and V by 5 bases; bases with no gene match: 15. The CDR3 sequence is 20 residues long. Supplemented by reference TRBV7-3 and TRBJ2-4, the full variable domain reads GAGVSQTPSNKVTEKGKYVELRCDPISGHTALYWYRQSLGQGPEFLIYFQGTGAADDSGLPNDRFFAVRPEGSVSTLKIQRTERGDSAVYLCASSKIAGGPSGVAKNIQYFGAGTRLSVL.

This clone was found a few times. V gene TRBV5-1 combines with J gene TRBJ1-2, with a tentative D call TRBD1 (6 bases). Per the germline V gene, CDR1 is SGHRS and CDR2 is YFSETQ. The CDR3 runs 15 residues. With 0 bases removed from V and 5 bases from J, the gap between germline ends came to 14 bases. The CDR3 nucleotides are TGCGCCAGCAGCTTGGAGGGGGACCCCCTATATGGCTACACCTTC. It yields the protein CASSLEGDPLYGYTF.

The CDR3 DNA sequence: TGCGCCTTACTAAACCCAACAGGGGCCAACACCGGGGAGCTGTTTTTT. It translates to CALLNPTGANTGELFF. This rearrangement joins TRBV10-1 to TRBJ2-2, with 7 bases fitting TRBD1. Germline V lookup: CDR1 WNHNN, CDR2 SYGVQD (reference sequence). This CDR3 has 16 residues. The V and J ends lost 11 bases and 2 bases, in that order; junction bases with no gene match: 14.

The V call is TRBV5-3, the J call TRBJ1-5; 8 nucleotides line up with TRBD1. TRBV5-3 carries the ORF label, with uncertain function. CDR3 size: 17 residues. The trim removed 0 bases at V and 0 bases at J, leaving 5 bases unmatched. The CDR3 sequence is CARSLVPDRDSNQPQHF. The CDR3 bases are TGTGCCAGAAGCTTGGTACCGGACAGGGATAGCAATCAGCCCCAGCATTTT.

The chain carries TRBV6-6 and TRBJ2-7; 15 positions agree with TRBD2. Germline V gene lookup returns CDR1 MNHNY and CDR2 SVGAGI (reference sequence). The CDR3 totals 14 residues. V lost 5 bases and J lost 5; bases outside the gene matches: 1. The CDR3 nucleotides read TGTGCCAGCAGTGGGACTAGCGGGAGGAACGAGCAGTACTTC. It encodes CASSGTSGRNEQYF.

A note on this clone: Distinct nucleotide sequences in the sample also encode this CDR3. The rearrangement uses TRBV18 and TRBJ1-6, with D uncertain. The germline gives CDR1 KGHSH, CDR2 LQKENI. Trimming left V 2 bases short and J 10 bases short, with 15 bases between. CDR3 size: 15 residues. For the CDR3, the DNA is TGTGCCAGCTCACCAGGAGCCGCCCCAGAATCACCCCTCCACTTT. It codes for CASSPGAAPESPLHF. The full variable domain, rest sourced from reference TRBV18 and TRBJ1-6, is NAGVMQNPRHLVRRRGQEARLRCSPMKGHSHVYWYRQLPEEGLKFMVYLQKENIIDESGMPKERFSAEFPKEGPSILRIQQVVRGDSAAYFCASSPGAAPESPLHFGNGTRLTVT.

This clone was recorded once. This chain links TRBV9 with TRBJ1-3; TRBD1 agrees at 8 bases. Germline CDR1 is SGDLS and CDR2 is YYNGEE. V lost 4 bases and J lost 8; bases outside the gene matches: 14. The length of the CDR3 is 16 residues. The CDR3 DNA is TGTGCCAGCAGCCCAGAAGGGCAGGGGGCAGGGGACACCATATATTTT. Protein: CASSPEGQGAGDTIYF.